This entry lists 24 T cell receptor beta chains sequenced from one sample in a study of blood T cells in healthy people across ages. Combining a sample-barcoded 5' primer with a J-beta primer mix, a second PCR ran for 7 to 11 cycles. Via MiXCR, TCRdb re-called the 5' RACE reads, giving one row per CDR3 protein. Seen here are 1.4 million or so distinct CDR3 sequences, 40% to 45% observed once, and the top ten hold 4%. Sequencing used blood. These TCRs come from a woman between 18 and 29 years old in good health.

This clonotype was seen a few times. The chain links TRBV7-2 to TRBJ2-2, with 8 bases lining up with TRBD2. The ends lost 5 bases at V and 1 base at J; junction bases unmatched: 12. CDR1 and CDR2 (germline): SGHTA, FQGNSA. The CDR3 spans 18 residues. The CDR3 region has the DNA TGTGCCAGCAGCCAACCATGGGGACTAGGGCGGAACACCGGGGAGCTGTTTTTT. It yields the protein CASSQPWGLGRNTGELFF.

V and J are TRBV6-2 or TRBV6-3 and TRBJ2-3; 7 nucleotides match TRBD2. The germline gives CDR1 MNHEY, CDR2 SVGEGT. V dropped 0 bases and J dropped 2; count of bases not matched to a gene: 5. The CDR3 has 16 residues. CDR3 protein: CASSYSREGYTDTQYF. The CDR3 DNA is TGTGCCAGCAGTTACTCGAGGGAGGGTTACACAGATACGCAGTATTTT.

The rearrangement links TRBV9 to TRBJ1-3; D unresolved. V was trimmed by 4 bases and J by 0 bases, leaving 11 bases between them. This CDR3 is 15 amino acids long. Per the germline V gene, CDR1 is SGDLS and CDR2 is YYNGEE. The CDR3: CASSNGPDSGNTIYF. CDR3 bases: TGTGCCAGCAGCAACGGTCCCGACTCTGGAAACACCATATATTTT.

This chain links TRBV29-1 with TRBJ2-1; TRBD1 matches at 9 bases. The CDR3 is made up of 14 amino acids. In germline, CDR1 is SQVTM, CDR2 ANQGSEA. After removal of 4 bases from V and 3 bases from J, the junction contained 4 bases not matched to a gene. CDR3 residues: CSVVGDRDYNEQFF. CDR3 coding DNA: TGCAGCGTTGTCGGGGACAGGGACTACAATGAGCAGTTCTTC.

This clonotype is classed as medium-sized. This chain joins TRBV20-1 and TRBJ2-1; TRBD2 might be the D (5 bases). Germline assignment: CDR1 DFQATT and CDR2 SNEGSKA (reference sequence). V shed 3 bases and J shed 0 bases, with 12 bases lying between them. The length of the CDR3 is 15 residues. DNA of the CDR3: TGCAGTGCTAGTAAGCTAGCTTCCTCCTACAATGAGCAGTTCTTC. This translates into CSASKLASSYNEQFF.

This clonotype has only a few counts. This rearrangement joins TRBV28 to TRBJ1-6; the D is unclear. Between the trimmed V and J ends, which lost 11 bases and 3 bases, there was a span of 17 bases. This CDR3 is built from 15 residues. Per the germline V gene, CDR1 is MDHEN and CDR2 is SYDVKM. The CDR3 spells CASAGGVLYNSPLHF. The CDR3 DNA follows: TGTGCCTCAGCAGGTGGGGTGCTCTATAATTCACCCCTCCACTTT.

This chain uses TRBV29-1 with TRBJ1-1, with D tentatively TRBD1 (6 bases). The V end was cut by 7 bases, the J end by 6 bases, with 21 bases between. The CDR3 length is 14 residues. The V gene's germline CDR1 is SQVTM and CDR2 ANQGSEA. The CDR3 DNA reads TGCAGCGCAAATACAGGGACCGGCCGACCTGAAGCTTTCTTT. Its protein is CSANTGTGRPEAFF.

The V gene is TRBV20-1, the J gene TRBJ2-7; D gene ambiguous. This CDR3 has 13 residues. V lost 0 bases and J 4 bases, leaving 10 bases between the germline ends. Looked up from germline, CDR1 is DFQATT and CDR2 is SNEGSKA (reference sequence). The CDR3 DNA follows: TGCAGTGCTAGAGATTCCAACAGTTACGAGCAGTACTTC. This encodes CSARDSNSYEQYF.

The rearrangement links TRBV6-6 to TRBJ2-1; D is perhaps TRBD1 or TRBD2 (6 bases each). The CDR3 length is 16 residues. Deletions cut 5 bases from V and 5 bases from J, with 19 bases between. CDR1 and CDR2 (germline): MNHNY, SVGAGI (reference sequence). The DNA of the CDR3 is TGTGCCAGCAGTCCCGGGGGCAGGGGTAGACACAATGAGCAGTTCTTC. Protein: CASSPGGRGRHNEQFF.

The sample holds a few counts of this clonotype. The J gene is TRBJ2-1, the V gene TRBV24-1, with 8 bases lining up with TRBD1. Per the germline V gene, CDR1 is KGHDR and CDR2 is SFDVKD. The CDR3 is 15 residues long. The J segment lost 4 bases and the V segment lost 4 bases, leaving 5 bases of the junction unmatched. The DNA for the CDR3 is TGTGCCACCAGTGACCCGGGACAGGCATACAATGAGCAGTTCTTC. Encoded protein: CATSDPGQAYNEQFF.

A remark on this clonotype: A read error may account for a junction end that differs from germline. The V call is TRBV20-1, the J call TRBJ2-3; 12 nucleotides line up with TRBD2. The CDR3 has 15 amino acids. Germline assignment: CDR1 DFQATT and CDR2 SNEGSKA (reference sequence). CDR3 in DNA: TGTAGTGCAGCCCTAGCGGGAGGGCCACGAGATACGCAGTATTTT. It codes for CSAALAGGPRDTQYF.

The table lists this clonotype with a few counts. The gene calls are TRBV12-3 or TRBV12-4 and TRBJ2-1; D perhaps matches TRBD1 (5 bases). The V end lost 4 bases, the J end lost 5 bases, and 12 bases lay between the germline ends. CDR3 length equals 14 residues. Here the CDR3 reads CASSSNRKHNEQFF. DNA for the CDR3: TGTGCCAGCAGTTCGAACAGGAAACACAATGAGCAGTTCTTC.

The chain has TRBV20-1 and TRBJ2-5; D not certain. The CDR3 contains 13 residues. Germline V lookup: CDR1 DFQATT, CDR2 SNEGSKA (reference sequence). With 0 bases removed from V and 3 bases from J, the gap between germline ends came to 8 bases. CDR3 protein: CSARETHKETQYF. DNA for the CDR3: TGCAGTGCTAGAGAAACCCATAAAGAGACCCAGTACTTC.

This clonotype was seen a handful of times. The chain recombines TRBV27 with TRBJ1-2; 10 nucleotides line up with TRBD1. After removal of 7 bases from V and 4 bases from J, the junction contained 9 bases not matched to a gene. The CDR3 covers 15 residues. Germline lookup yields CDR1 MNHEY and CDR2 SMNVEV (reference sequence). Written as DNA, the CDR3 is TGTGCCAGCAAGACAGGGGGCGCACTTATCTATGGCTACACCTTC. This encodes CASKTGGALIYGYTF.

V and J are TRBV24-1 and TRBJ2-1, with D unclear. The germline V and J ends were trimmed by 2 bases and 4 bases, with 5 bases remaining between them. Per the germline V gene, CDR1 is KGHDR and CDR2 is SFDVKD. The CDR3 contains 13 residues. CDR3 nucleotides: TGTGCCACCAGTGATTGGGATTACAATGAGCAGTTCTTC. This gives the protein CATSDWDYNEQFF.

V gene TRBV5-5 combines with J gene TRBJ2-3, with 9 bases fitting TRBD1. Germline V gene sequence: CDR1 SGHKS, CDR2 YYEKEE (reference sequence). The CDR3 loop spans 16 amino acids. After removal of 0 bases from V and 2 bases from J, the junction contained 4 bases not matched to a gene. The CDR3 nucleotides read TGTGCCAGCAGCTTGGACAGGGGGCGAGTCACAGATACGCAGTATTTT. Translated, it gives CASSLDRGRVTDTQYF.

Details on this clonotype: Relative to the germline gene, one junction end is altered; a read error may explain this. V and J are TRBV10-3 and TRBJ1-4; 10 bases line up with TRBD1. This CDR3 comprises 16 residues. Germline V gene data show CDR1 as ENHRY and CDR2 as SYGVKD. The CDR3 DNA sequence: TGTGCCGTCAGTAGGGGACAGGGGCCCACTAATGAAAAACTGTTTTTT. Translation: CAVSRGQGPTNEKLFF.

With regard to this clonotype: A clone one base away is much larger, so this may be a read error. This sequence joins TRBV4-1 and TRBJ1-2; D gene unclear. Trimming removed 1 base at V and 6 bases at J, with 12 bases between. Germline loops: CDR1 MGHRA, CDR2 YSYEKL. The CDR3 runs to 14 residues. CDR3 nucleotide sequence: TGCGCCAGCAGCCAAGGGCTAGCAGCGGATGGCTACACCTTC. It is translated as CASSQGLAADGYTF.

The chain couples TRBV20-1 to TRBJ2-1; 12 bases line up with TRBD2. In germline, CDR1 is DFQATT, CDR2 SNEGSKA (reference sequence). V lost 1 base, J lost 8 bases, and 3 bases stayed unmatched. CDR3 length: 14 residues. CDR3 nucleotide sequence: TGCAGTGCTAGAGCTAGCGGGAGGGCGGATGAGCAGTTCTTC. Protein product: CSARASGRADEQFF.

In its sample, this clonotype was seen a few times. The gene calls are TRBV21-1 and TRBJ2-1; TRBD1 is the table's D call, not checked against the DNA. TRBV21-1 is a documented pseudogene. The CDR3 is 19 amino acids. This CDR3 reads CASSKESPSSGTGKNEQFF. As DNA, the CDR3 is TGTGCCAGCAGCAAAGAAAGCCCTTCTTCCGGGACAGGGAAAAATGAGCAGTTCTTC.

The genes are TRBV12-5 and TRBJ2-1; TRBD2 agrees at 10 bases. The CDR3 runs to 16 residues. V trimming: 0 bases; J trimming: 4 bases; junction bases outside the gene matches: 3. CDR1 is LGHNT, CDR2 FRNRAP, per germline. The CDR3 DNA reads as TGTGCTAGTGGTTTGGTTCTAGCGGGGGAGTACAATGAGCAGTTCTTC. Its protein product is CASGLVLAGEYNEQFF.

This chain joins TRBV28 and TRBJ2-5, with 13 bases lining up with TRBD2. The germline V gene has CDR1 MDHEN and CDR2 SYDVKM. J was trimmed by 5 bases and V by 5 bases; bases with no gene match: 11. This CDR3 comprises 17 residues. The CDR3 sequence: CASSLGTSGNLRETQYF. DNA for the CDR3: TGTGCCAGCAGTCTTGGGACTAGCGGGAATCTGAGGGAGACCCAGTACTTC.

This clonotype was recorded a few times. J is TRBJ1-5 and V is TRBV4-1; no clear D gene. This CDR3 has 13 residues. Germline CDR1 reads MGHRA; CDR2 reads YSYEKL. Trimming pared 2 bases from V and 9 bases from J, leaving 11 bases between. The CDR3 DNA reads as TGCGCCAGCAGCCAATTCGGGTCAGCGCCCCAGCATTTT. This sequence encodes CASSQFGSAPQHF.

The chain links TRBV7-9 to TRBJ2-1, with D possibly TRBD2 on 5 matching bases. The V gene lost 5 bases and the J gene lost 0 bases, with 14 bases spanning the gap. CDR1 and CDR2 (germline): SEHNR, FQNEAQ (reference sequence). There are 16 residues in the CDR3. The CDR3 DNA is TGTGCCAGCAGCCCCTCGAGGCGGGCCTCCTACAATGAGCAGTTCTTC. Translating gives CASSPSRRASYNEQFF.